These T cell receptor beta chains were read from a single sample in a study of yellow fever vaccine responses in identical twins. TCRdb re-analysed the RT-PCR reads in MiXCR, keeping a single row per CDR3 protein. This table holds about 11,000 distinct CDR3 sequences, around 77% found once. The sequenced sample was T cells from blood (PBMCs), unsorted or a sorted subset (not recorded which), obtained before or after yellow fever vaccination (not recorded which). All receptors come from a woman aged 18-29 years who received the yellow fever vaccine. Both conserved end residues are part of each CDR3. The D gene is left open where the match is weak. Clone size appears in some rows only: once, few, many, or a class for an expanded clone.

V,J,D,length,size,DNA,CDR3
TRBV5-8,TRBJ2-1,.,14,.,TGTGCCAGCAGCTCAGCAGTGAACTACAATGAGCAGTTCTTC,CASSSAVNYNEQFF
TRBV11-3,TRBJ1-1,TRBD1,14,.,TGTGCCAGCAGCTTATTAGGGGGCTACACTGAAGCTTTCTTT,CASSLLGGYTEAFF
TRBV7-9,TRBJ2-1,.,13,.,TGTGCCAGCAGCATCCTACAGGGCAATGAGCAGTTCTTC,CASSILQGNEQFF
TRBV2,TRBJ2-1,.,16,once,TGTGCCAGCAGTGAGAAGACCGGGAGCTCCTACAATGAGCAGTTCTTC,CASSEKTGSSYNEQFF
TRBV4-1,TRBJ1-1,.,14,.,TGCGCCAGCAGCCAAGAAAATAGCAGGGATGAAGCTTTCTTT,CASSQENSRDEAFF
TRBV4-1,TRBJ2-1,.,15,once,TGCGCCAGCAGCCAACCGGGACAATCCTACAATGAGCAGTTCTTC,CASSQPGQSYNEQFF
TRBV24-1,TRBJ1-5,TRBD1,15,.,TGTGCCACCAGTGATGGGACAGGGCACATTCAGCCCCAGCATTTT,CATSDGTGHIQPQHF
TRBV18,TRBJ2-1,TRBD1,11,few,TGTGCCAGCTCACCGGGACAGGGGAAGGACTTC,CASSPGQGKDF
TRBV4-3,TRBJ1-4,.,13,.,TGCGCCAGCGCAGGCAGAGCTAATGAAAAACTGTTTTTT,CASAGRANEKLFF
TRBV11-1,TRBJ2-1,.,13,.,TGTGCCAGCAGCTTAGAAAACTACAATGAGCAGTTCTTC,CASSLENYNEQFF
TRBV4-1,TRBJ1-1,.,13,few,TGCGCCAGCAGCCACGGACAGCAAGATGAAGCTTTCTTT,CASSHGQQDEAFF
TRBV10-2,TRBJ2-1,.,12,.,TGCGCCAGTAGGATGCCTTCCAATGAGCAGTTCTTC,CASRMPSNEQFF
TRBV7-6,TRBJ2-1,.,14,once,TGTGCCAGCAGCTTAGCGGGGGAGTTGAATGAGCAGTTCTTC,CASSLAGELNEQFF
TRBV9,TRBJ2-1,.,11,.,TGTGCCAGCAGCGACACCAATGAGCAGTTCTTC,CASSDTNEQFF
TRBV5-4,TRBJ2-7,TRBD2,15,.,TGTGCCAGCAGTCGGACTAGCGGGGGAAACTACGAGCAGTACTTC,CASSRTSGGNYEQYF
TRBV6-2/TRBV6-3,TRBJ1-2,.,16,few,TGTGCCAGCAGTTACGACGGAGCCAACCTTAACTATGGCTACACCTTC,CASSYDGANLNYGYTF
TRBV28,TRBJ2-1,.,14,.,TGTGCCAGCAGGTGGACTAGGGGGCCGGATGAGCAGTTCTTC,CASRWTRGPDEQFF
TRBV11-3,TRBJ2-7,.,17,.,TGTGCCAGCAGCTTAGACCCTCCCGTAGAGAGCTCCTACGAGCAGTACTTC,CASSLDPPVESSYEQYF
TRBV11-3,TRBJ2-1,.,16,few,TGTGCCAGCAGCTTAGTGTTCTACCGGGGCGAGCATGAGCAGTTCTTC,CASSLVFYRGEHEQFF
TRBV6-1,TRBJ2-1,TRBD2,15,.,TGTGCCAGCAGTGTTACTAGCGGGGTTACAAATGAGCAGTTCTTC,CASSVTSGVTNEQFF
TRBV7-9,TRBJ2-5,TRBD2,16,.,TGTGCCAGCGTAAAGGGGACTACCCCAGAAAAAGAGACCCAGTACTTC,CASVKGTTPEKETQYF
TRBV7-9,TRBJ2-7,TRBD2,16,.,TGTGCCAGCAGCTTCGTCAGAGGGACTAGCCCCTACGAGCAGTACTTC,CASSFVRGTSPYEQYF
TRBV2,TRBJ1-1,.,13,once,TGTGCCAGCAATCCTGTGCGACACACTGAAGTTTTCTTT,CASNPVRHTEVFF
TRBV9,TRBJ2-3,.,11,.,TGTGCCAGCAGCGACACAGATACGCAGTATTTT,CASSDTDTQYF